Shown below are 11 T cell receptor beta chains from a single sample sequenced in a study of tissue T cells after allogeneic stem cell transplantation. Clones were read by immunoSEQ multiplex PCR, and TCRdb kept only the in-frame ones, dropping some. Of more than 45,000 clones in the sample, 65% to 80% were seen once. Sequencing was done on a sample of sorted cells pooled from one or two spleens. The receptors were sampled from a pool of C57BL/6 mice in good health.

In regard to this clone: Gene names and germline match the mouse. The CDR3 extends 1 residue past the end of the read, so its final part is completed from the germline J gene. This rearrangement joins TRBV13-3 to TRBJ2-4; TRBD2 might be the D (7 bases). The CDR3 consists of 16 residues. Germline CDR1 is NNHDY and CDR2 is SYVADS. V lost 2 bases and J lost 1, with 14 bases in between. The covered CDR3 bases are TGTGCCAGCAGTGAGAGGGGGGGGAGAGGTCAAAACACCTTGTAC. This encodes CASSERGGRGQNTLY. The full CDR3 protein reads CASSERGGRGQNTLYF.

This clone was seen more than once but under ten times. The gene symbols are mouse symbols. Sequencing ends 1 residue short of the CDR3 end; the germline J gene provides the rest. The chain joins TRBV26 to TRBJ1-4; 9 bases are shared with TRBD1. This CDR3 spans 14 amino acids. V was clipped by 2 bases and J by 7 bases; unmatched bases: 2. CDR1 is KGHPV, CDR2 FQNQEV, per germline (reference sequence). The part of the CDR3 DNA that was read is TGTGCCAGCAGTCTGACAGGGGGCGGCGAAAGATTATTT. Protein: CASSLTGGGERLF. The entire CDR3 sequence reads CASSLTGGGERLFF.

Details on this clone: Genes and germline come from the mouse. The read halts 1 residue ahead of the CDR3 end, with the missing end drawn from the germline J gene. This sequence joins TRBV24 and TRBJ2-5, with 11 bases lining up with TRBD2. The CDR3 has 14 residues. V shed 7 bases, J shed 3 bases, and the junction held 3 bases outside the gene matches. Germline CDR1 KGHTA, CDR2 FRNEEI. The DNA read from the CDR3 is TGTGCCAGCATAGACTGGGGGGGTCAAGACACCCAGTAC. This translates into CASIDWGGQDTQY. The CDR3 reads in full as CASIDWGGQDTQYF.

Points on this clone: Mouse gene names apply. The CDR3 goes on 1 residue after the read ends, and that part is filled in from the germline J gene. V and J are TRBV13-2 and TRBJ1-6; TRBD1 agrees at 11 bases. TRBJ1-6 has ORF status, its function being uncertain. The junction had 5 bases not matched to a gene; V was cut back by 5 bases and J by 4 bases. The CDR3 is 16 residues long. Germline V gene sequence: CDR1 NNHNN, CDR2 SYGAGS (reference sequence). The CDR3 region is CASGERDRGYNSPLYF. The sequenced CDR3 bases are TGTGCCAGCGGCGAGAGGGACAGGGGGTATAATTCGCCCCTCTAC.

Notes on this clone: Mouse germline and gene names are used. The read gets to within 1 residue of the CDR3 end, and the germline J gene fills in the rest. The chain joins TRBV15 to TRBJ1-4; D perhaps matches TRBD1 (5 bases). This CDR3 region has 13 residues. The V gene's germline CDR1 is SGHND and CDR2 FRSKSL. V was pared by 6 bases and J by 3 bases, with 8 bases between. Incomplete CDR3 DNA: TGTGCCAGCAGAGGACAAACCAACGAAAGATTATTT. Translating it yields CASRGQTNERLF. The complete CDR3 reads CASRGQTNERLFF.

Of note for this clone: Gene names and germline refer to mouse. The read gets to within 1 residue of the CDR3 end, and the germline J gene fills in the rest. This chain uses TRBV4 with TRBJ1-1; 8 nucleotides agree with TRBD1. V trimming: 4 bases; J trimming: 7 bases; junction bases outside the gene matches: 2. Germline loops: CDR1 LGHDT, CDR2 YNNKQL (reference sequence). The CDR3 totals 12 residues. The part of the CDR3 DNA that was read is TGTGCCAGCAGCTTTACAGGGGGAGAAGTCTTC. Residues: CASSFTGGEVF. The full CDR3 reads CASSFTGGEVFF.

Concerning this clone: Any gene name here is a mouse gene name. CDR3: CASGPGTSYEQYF. The DNA read from the CDR3 is TGTGCCAGCGGTCCCGGGACTTCCTATGAACAGTAC. This rearrangement joins TRBV13-2 to TRBJ2-7, with D tentatively TRBD2 (6 bases). The CDR3 end falls 1 residue outside the read, so it is completed with the germline J gene. With 4 bases removed from V and 1 base from J, the gap between germline ends came to 9 bases. Germline CDR1 is NNHNN and CDR2 is SYGAGS (reference sequence). The CDR3 spans 13 residues.

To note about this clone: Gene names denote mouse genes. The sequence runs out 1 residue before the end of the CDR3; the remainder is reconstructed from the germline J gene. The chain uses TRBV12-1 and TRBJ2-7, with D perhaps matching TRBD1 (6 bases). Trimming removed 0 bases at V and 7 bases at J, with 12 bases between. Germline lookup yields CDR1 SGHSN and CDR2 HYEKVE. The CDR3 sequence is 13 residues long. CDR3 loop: CASSLRGTGEQYF. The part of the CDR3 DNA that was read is TGTGCCAGCTCTCTCAGGGGGACGGGAGAACAGTAC.

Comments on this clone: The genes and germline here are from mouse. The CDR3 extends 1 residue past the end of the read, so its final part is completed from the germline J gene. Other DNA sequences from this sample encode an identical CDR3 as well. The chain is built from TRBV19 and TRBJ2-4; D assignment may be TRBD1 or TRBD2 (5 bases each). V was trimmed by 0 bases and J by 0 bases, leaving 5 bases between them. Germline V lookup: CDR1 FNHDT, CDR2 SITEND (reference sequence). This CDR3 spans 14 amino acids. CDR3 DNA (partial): TGTGCCAGCAGTATAGGGGGGAGTCAAAACACCTTGTAC. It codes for CASSIGGSQNTLY. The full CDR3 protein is CASSIGGSQNTLYF.

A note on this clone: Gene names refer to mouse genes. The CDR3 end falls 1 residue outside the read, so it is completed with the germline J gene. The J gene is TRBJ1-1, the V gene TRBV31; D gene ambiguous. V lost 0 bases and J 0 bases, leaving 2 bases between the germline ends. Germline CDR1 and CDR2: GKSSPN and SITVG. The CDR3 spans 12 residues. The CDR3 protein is CAWSLQNTEVFF. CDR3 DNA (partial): TGTGCCTGGAGTCTACAGAACACAGAAGTCTTC.

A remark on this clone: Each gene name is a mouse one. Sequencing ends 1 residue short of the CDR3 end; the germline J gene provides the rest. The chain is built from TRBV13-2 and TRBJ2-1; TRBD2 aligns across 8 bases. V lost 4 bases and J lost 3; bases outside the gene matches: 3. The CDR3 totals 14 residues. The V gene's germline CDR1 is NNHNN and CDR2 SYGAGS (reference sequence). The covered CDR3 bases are TGTGCCAGCGGTCCTGGGGGGCCCTATGCTGAGCAGTTC. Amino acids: CASGPGGPYAEQF. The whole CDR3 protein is CASGPGGPYAEQFF.